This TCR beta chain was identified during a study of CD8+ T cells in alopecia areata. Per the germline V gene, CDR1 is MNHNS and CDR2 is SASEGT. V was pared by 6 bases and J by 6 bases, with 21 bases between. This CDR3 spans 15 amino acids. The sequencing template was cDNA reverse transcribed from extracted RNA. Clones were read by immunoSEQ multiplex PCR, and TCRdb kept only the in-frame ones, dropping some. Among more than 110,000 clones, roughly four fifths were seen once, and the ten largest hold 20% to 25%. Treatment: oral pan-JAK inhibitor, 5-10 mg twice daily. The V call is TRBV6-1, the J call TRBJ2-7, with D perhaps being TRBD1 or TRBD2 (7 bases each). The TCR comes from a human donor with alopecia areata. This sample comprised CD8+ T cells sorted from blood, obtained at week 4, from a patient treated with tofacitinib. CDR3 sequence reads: CASRATGSREGEQYF. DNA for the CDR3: TGTGCCAGCAGGGCGACAGGGTCGAGGGAGGGCGAGCAGTACTTC.